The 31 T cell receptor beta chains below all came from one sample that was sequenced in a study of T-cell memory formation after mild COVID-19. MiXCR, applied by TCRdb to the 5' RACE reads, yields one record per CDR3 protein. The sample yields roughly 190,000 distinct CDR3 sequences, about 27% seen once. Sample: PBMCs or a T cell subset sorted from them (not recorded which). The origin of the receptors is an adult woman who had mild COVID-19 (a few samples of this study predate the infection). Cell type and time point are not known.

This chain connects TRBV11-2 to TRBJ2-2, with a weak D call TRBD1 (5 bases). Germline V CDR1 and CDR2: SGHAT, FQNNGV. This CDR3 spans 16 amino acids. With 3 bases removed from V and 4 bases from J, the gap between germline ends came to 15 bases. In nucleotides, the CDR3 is TGTGCCAGCAGCTTCTTAGGGGCGCGTAGCACCGGGGAGCTGTTTTTT. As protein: CASSFLGARSTGELFF.

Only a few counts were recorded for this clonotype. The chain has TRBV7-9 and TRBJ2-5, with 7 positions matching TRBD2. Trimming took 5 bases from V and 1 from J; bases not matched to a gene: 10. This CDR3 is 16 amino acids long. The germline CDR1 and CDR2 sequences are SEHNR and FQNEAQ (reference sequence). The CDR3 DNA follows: TGTGCCAGCAGCCCTTGGGCGGGAGTGGGCCAAGAGACCCAGTACTTC. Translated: CASSPWAGVGQETQYF.

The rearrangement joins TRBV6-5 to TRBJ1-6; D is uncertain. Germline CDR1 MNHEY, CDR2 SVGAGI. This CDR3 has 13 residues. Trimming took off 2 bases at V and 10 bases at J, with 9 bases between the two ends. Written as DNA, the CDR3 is TGTGCCAGCAGTTACGAGTTCGAATCACCCCTCCACTTT. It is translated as CASSYEFESPLHF.

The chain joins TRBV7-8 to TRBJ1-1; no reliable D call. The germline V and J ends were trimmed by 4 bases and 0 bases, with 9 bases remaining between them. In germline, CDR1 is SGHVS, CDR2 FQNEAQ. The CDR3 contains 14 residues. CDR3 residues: CASSSRTVNTEAFF. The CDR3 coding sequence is TGTGCCAGCAGCTCCCGGACGGTGAACACTGAAGCTTTCTTT.

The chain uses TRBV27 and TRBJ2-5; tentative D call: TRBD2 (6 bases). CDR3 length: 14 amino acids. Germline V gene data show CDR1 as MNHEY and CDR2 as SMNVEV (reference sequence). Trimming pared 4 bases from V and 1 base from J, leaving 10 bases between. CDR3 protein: CASSSWRAQETQYF. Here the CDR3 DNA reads TGTGCCAGCAGTTCCTGGAGGGCCCAAGAGACCCAGTACTTC.

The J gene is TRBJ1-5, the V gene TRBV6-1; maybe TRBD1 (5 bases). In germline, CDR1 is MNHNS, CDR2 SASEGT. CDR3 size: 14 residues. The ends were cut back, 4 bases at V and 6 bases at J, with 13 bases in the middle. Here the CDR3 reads CASSVDSFFQPQHF. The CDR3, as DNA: TGTGCCAGCAGTGTTGACAGTTTCTTTCAGCCCCAGCATTTT.

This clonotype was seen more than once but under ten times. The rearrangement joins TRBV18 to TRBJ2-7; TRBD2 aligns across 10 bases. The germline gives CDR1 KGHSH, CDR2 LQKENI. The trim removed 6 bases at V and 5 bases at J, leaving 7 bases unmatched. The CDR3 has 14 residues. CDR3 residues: CASSPGLARNEQYF. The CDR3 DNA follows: TGTGCCAGCTCCCCGGGACTAGCGAGAAACGAGCAGTACTTC.

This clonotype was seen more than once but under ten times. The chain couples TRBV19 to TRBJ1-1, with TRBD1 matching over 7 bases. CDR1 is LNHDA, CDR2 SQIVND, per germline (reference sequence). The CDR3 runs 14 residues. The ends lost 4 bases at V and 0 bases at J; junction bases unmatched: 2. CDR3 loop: CASSRGGLNTEAFF. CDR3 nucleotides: TGTGCCAGTAGTAGAGGGGGCCTGAACACTGAAGCTTTCTTT.

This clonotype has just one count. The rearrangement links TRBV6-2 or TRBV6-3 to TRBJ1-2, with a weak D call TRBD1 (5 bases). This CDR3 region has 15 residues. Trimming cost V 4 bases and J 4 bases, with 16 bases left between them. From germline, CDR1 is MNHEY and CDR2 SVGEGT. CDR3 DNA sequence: TGTGCCAGCAGTTCCTGGCAGGGCTTGGTCTATGGCTACACCTTC. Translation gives CASSSWQGLVYGYTF.

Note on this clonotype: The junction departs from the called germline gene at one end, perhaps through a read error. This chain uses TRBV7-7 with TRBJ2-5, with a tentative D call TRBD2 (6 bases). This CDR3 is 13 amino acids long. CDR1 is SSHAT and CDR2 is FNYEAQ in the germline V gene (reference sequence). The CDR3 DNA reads TGTGCTAGCAGCCGGGACTTCGAAGAGACCCAGTACTTC. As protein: CASSRDFEETQYF.

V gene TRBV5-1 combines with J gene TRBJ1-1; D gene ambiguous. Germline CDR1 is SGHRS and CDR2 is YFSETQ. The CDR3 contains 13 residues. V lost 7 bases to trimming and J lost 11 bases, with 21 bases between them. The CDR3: CASAQDPIGGAFF. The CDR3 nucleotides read TGCGCCAGCGCCCAGGACCCCATCGGAGGGGCTTTCTTT.

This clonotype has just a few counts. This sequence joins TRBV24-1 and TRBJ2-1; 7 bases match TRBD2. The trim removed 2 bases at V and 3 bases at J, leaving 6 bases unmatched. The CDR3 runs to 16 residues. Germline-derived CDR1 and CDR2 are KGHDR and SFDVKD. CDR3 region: CATSDSAGTNYNEQFF. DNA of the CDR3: TGTGCCACCAGTGATTCGGCCGGGACTAACTACAATGAGCAGTTCTTC.

Here the CDR3 DNA reads TGCAGTGCCGCTCTTGACCTGGTTCATCAGCCCCAGCATTTT. Translated: CSAALDLVHQPQHF. The chain is built from TRBV20-1 and TRBJ1-5, with D unresolved. Trimming stripped 6 bases from V and 5 bases from J, with 17 bases between. CDR3 length equals 14 residues. Germline assignment: CDR1 DFQATT and CDR2 SNEGSKA (reference sequence).

The CDR3 bases are TGTGCCAGCAGTGACGACGGGGGGGGAGCAGATACGCAGTATTTT. Protein sequence: CASSDDGGGADTQYF. This chain joins TRBV9 and TRBJ2-3; 8 nucleotides line up with TRBD2. The J segment lost 4 bases and the V segment lost 5 bases, leaving 9 bases of the junction unmatched. Germline V gene lookup returns CDR1 SGDLS and CDR2 YYNGEE. The CDR3 runs 15 residues.

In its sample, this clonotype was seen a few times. The CDR3 sequence is CASSLGTGGGQPQHF. The CDR3 coding sequence is TGTGCCAGCAGTCTCGGGACAGGGGGTGGTCAGCCCCAGCATTTT. The chain combines TRBV12-3 or TRBV12-4 with TRBJ1-5; 11 nucleotides line up with TRBD1. The CDR3 covers 15 residues. The trim removed 5 bases at V and 6 bases at J, leaving 6 bases unmatched.

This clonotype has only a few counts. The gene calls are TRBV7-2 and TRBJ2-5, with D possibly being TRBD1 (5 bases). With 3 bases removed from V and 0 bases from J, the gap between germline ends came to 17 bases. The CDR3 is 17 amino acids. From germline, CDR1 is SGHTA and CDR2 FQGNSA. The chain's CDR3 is CASSFSRQTTYQETQYF. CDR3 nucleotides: TGTGCCAGCAGCTTCTCCCGACAGACAACGTACCAAGAGACCCAGTACTTC.

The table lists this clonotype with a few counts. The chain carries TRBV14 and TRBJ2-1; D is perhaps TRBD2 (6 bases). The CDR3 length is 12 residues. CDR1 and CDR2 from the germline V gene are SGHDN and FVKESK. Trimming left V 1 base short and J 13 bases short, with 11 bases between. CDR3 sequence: CASSQGGGNQFF. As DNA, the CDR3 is TGTGCCAGCAGCCAAGGTGGAGGGAACCAGTTCTTC.

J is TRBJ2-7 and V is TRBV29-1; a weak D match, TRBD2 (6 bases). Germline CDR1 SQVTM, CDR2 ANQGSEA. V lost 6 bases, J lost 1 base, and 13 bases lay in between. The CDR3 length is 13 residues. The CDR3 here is CSVETGLSYEQYF. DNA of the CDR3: TGCAGCGTCGAAACAGGACTATCCTACGAGCAGTACTTC.

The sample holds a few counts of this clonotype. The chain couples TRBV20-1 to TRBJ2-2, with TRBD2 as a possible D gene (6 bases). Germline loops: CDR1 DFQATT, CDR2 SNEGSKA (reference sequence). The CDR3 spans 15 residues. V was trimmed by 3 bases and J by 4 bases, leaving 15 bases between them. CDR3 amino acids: CSARLTTSSTGELFF. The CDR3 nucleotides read TGCAGTGCTAGGCTGACTACTAGCTCCACCGGGGAGCTGTTTTTT.

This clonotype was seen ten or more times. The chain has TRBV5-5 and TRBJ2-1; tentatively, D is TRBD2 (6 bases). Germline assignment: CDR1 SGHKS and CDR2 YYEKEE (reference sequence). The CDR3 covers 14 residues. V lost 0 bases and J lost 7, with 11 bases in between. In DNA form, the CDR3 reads TGTGCCAGCAGCTTGGCCACTAGCAGTAATGAGCAGTTCTTC. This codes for CASSLATSSNEQFF.

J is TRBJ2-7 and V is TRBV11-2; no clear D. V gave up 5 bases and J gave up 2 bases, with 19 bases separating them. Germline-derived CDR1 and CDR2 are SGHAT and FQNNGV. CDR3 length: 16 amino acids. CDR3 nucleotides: TGTGCCAGCAGCCGCCAAGGGTTGGGGTCCGCCTACGAGCAGTACTTC. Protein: CASSRQGLGSAYEQYF.

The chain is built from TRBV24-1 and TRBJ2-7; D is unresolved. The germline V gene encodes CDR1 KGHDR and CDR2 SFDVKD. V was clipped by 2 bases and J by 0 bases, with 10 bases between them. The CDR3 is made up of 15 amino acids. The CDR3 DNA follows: TGTGCCACCAGTGATTCCAGCGACAACTCCTACGAGCAGTACTTC. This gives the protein CATSDSSDNSYEQYF.

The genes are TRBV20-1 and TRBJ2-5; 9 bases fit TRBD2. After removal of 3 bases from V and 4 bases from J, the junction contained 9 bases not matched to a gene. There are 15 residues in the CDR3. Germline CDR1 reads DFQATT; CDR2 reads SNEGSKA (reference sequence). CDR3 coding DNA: TGCAGTGCTAGGGGGATAGCGGGAGTTGGAGAGACCCAGTACTTC. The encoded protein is CSARGIAGVGETQYF.

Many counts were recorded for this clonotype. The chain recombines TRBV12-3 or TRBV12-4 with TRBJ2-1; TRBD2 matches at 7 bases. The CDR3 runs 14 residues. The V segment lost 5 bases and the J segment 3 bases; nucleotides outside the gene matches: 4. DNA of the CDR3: TGTGCCAGCAGTCCGTGGGGGGGCTACAATGAGCAGTTCTTC. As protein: CASSPWGGYNEQFF.

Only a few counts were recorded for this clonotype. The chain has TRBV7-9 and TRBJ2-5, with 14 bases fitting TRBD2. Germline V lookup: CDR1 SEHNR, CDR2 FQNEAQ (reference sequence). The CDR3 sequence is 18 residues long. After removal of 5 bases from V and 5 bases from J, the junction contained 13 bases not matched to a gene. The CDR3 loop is CASSHQRTSGGPLETQYF. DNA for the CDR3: TGTGCCAGCAGCCATCAGCGGACTAGCGGGGGGCCACTCGAGACCCAGTACTTC.

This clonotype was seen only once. The CDR3 is CATSDRDRVHTGELFF. CDR3 nucleotides: TGTGCCACCAGTGATAGGGACAGGGTGCACACCGGGGAGCTGTTTTTT. This chain joins TRBV24-1 and TRBJ2-2; 9 bases agree with TRBD1. The CDR3 spans 16 residues. Germline V gives CDR1 KGHDR, CDR2 SFDVKD. V was pared by 3 bases and J by 3 bases, with 4 bases of the junction left unmatched.

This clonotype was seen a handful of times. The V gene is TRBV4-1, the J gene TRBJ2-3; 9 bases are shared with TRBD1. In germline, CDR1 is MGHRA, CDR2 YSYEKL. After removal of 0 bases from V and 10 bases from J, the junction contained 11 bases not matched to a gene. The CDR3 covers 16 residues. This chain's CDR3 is CASSQDPFDRGIAQYF. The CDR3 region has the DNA TGCGCCAGCAGCCAAGATCCATTTGACAGGGGGATCGCGCAGTATTTT.

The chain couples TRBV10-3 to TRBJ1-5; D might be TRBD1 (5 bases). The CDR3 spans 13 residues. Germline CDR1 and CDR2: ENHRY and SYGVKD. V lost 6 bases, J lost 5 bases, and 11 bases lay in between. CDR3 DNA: TGTGCCATCAGCGGGACGGCTGATCAGCCCCAGCATTTT. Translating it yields CAISGTADQPQHF.

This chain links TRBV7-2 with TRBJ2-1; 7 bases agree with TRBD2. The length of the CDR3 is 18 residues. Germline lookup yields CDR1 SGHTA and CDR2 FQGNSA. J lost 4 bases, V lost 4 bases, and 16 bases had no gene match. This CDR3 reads CASSYQPVAGVSYNEQFF. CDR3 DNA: TGTGCCAGCAGCTACCAGCCTGTTGCGGGAGTGTCTTACAATGAGCAGTTCTTC.

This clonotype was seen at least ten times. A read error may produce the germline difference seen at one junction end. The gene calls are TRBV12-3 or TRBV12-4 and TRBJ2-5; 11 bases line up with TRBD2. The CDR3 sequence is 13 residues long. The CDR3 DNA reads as TGTGCCAGCAGTCTAGCGGGAGGTTCTACCCAGTACTTC. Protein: CASSLAGGSTQYF.

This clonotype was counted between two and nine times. CDR3: CASWHPGYNEQFF. CDR3 DNA: TGTGCCAGCTGGCACCCGGGTTACAATGAGCAGTTCTTC. The chain has TRBV12-3 or TRBV12-4 and TRBJ2-1; D ambiguous. The V end was cut by 8 bases, the J end by 4 bases, with 12 bases between. CDR3 length: 13 residues.